This TCR beta chain was found in a study of beta chain features in type 1 diabetes. The investigators reverse transcribed all of the isolated RNA, so they sequenced expressed TCRB transcripts. This table comes from immunoSEQ multiplex PCR, and its TCRdb copy is limited to in-frame clones, with some not included. Seen here are some 400,000 clones, over 13% observed once, and the top ten hold about 0.019%. The receptor's source is a young woman in good health. Sequenced: naive CD4+ T cells from blood.

The CDR3 here is CASSPPGLAGGIGLYEQYF. The CDR3 nucleotides read TGTGCCAGCAGTCCGCCCGGACTAGCGGGAGGGATAGGACTCTACGAGCAGTACTTC. The chain uses TRBV27 and TRBJ2-7; 15 nucleotides match TRBD2. There are 19 residues in the CDR3. The V segment lost 5 bases and the J segment 3 bases; nucleotides outside the gene matches: 14. From germline, CDR1 is MNHEY and CDR2 SMNVEV (reference sequence).